What follows are 29 T cell receptor beta chains derived from one specimen sequenced in a study of blood T cell repertoires in COVID-19. Here immunoSEQ multiplex PCR was the method, and the copy in TCRdb shows in-frame clones only, minus some. The sample holds approximately 180,000 clones, 81% seen once. The sequencing sample was made of peripheral blood. These receptors were obtained from a woman older than 75 with COVID-19, enrolled during active disease.

The V gene is TRBV9, the J gene TRBJ1-1; D is unclear. The ends were cut back, 6 bases at V and 1 base at J, with 7 bases in the middle. In germline, CDR1 is SGDLS, CDR2 YYNGEE. The CDR3 extends over 12 amino acids. The CDR3: CASKQSNTEAFF. CDR3 sequence (DNA): TGTGCCAGCAAACAGTCGAACACTGAAGCTTTCTTT. Supplemented by reference TRBV9 and TRBJ1-1, the full variable domain reads DSGVTQTPKHLITATGQRVTLRCSPRSGDLSVYWYQQSLDQGLQFLIQYYNGEERAKGNILERFSAQQFPDLHSELNLSSLELGDSALYFCASKQSNTEAFFGQGTRLTVV.

The count of this clone is one. V usage is TRBV5-4 and J usage is TRBJ1-2; TRBD1 agrees at 8 bases. Germline V gene data show CDR1 as SGHNT and CDR2 as YYREEE (reference sequence). V lost 4 bases and J lost 7; bases outside the gene matches: 12. This CDR3 comprises 15 residues. CDR3 nucleotide sequence: TGTGCCAGCAGCCCCCTAGGACAGGGAATCGGTGGCTACACCTTC. It codes for CASSPLGQGIGGYTF. Supplemented by reference TRBV5-4 and TRBJ1-2, the full variable domain reads ETGVTQSPTHLIKTRGQQVTLRCSSQSGHNTVSWYQQALGQGPQFIFQYYREEENGRGNFPPRFSGLQFPNYSSELNVNALELDDSALYLCASSPLGQGIGGYTFGSGTRLTVV.

In this sample, this clone turned up a few times. This sequence joins TRBV5-4 and TRBJ1-2, with D perhaps TRBD1 (5 bases). V lost 3 bases to trimming and J lost 4 bases, with 10 bases between them. The CDR3 length is 13 residues. Looked up from germline, CDR1 is SGHNT and CDR2 is YYREEE (reference sequence). The CDR3 protein is CASSSGSSYGYTF. CDR3 in DNA: TGTGCCAGCAGCTCAGGGTCTAGCTATGGCTACACCTTC.

A single count supports this clone. This rearrangement joins TRBV27 to TRBJ2-1, with 10 positions matching TRBD1. The CDR3 sequence is 15 residues long. Germline CDR1 reads MNHEY; CDR2 reads SMNVEV (reference sequence). Trimming removed 5 bases from V and 3 bases from J; junction bases left unmatched: 4. CDR3 in DNA: TGTGCCAGCAGTAAGGGGACAGGGGTCTACAATGAGCAGTTCTTC. Protein sequence: CASSKGTGVYNEQFF.

The chain is built from TRBV5-1 and TRBJ2-3, with 8 bases that match TRBD1. The CDR3 covers 15 residues. Germline loops: CDR1 SGHRS, CDR2 YFSETQ. The J segment lost 1 base and the V segment lost 3 bases, leaving 4 bases of the junction unmatched. CDR3: CASSSLTGGTDTQYF. Here the CDR3 DNA reads TGCGCCAGCAGCTCCCTGACAGGGGGCACAGATACGCAGTATTTT.

J is TRBJ2-6 and V is TRBV7-9, with TRBD2 as a possible D gene (5 bases). Germline V CDR1 and CDR2: SEHNR, FQNEAQ (reference sequence). The V end was cut by 2 bases, the J end by 15 bases, with 14 bases between. There are 13 residues in the CDR3. The CDR3 DNA is TGTGCCAGCAGCTTACCGGACTCTAACTCCCTGACTTTC. Its protein is CASSLPDSNSLTF.

The chain uses TRBV10-2 and TRBJ2-2; 9 nucleotides agree with TRBD1. This CDR3 spans 15 amino acids. Germline V gene data show CDR1 as WSHSY and CDR2 as SAAADI. Trimming removed 3 bases from V and 7 bases from J; junction bases left unmatched: 6. The DNA for the CDR3 is TGCGCCAGCAGTGAAGACAGGGGGTGGGACGGGGAGCTGTTTTTT. This encodes CASSEDRGWDGELFF.

The chain couples TRBV7-9 to TRBJ2-2; 9 bases are shared with TRBD2. This CDR3 spans 16 amino acids. With 7 bases clipped from V and 6 bases from J, the junction kept 12 bases outside the gene matches. The germline V gene encodes CDR1 SEHNR and CDR2 FQNEAQ (reference sequence). CDR3 region: CASTPRGGGDAGELFF. The CDR3 DNA sequence: TGTGCCAGCACCCCCCGCGGCGGGGGGGACGCCGGGGAGCTGTTTTTT.

The rearrangement links TRBV5-1 to TRBJ2-7; 10 nucleotides line up with TRBD1. CDR1 SGHRS and CDR2 YFSETQ come from the germline V gene. J gave up 7 bases and V 0 bases, and 7 bases lay outside the gene matches. CDR3 length equals 15 residues. The CDR3 here is CASSLVPGQGWEQYF. CDR3 bases: TGCGCCAGCAGCTTGGTGCCGGGACAGGGGTGGGAGCAGTACTTC.

The chain carries TRBV19 and TRBJ2-1; TRBD2 matches 11 bases. This CDR3 is 17 amino acids long. V shed 0 bases, J shed 6 bases, and the junction held 7 bases outside the gene matches. Germline CDR1 and CDR2: LNHDA and SQIVND (reference sequence). The CDR3 region has the DNA TGTGCCAGTAGTATAGACGTGGGACTAGCGGCGATCAATGAGCAGTTCTTC. Amino acids: CASSIDVGLAAINEQFF.

The rearrangement links TRBV9 to TRBJ2-4; 9 bases line up with TRBD1. J lost 7 bases, V lost 4 bases, and 6 bases had no gene match. Per the germline V gene, CDR1 is SGDLS and CDR2 is YYNGEE. There are 14 residues in the CDR3. CDR3: CASSPGTGWNIQYF. Here the CDR3 DNA reads TGTGCCAGCAGCCCCGGGACAGGGTGGAACATTCAGTACTTC.

The V call is TRBV24-1, the J call TRBJ2-1, with a weak D call TRBD1 (6 bases). The V end was cut by 7 bases, the J end by 7 bases, with 10 bases between. The CDR3 length is 12 residues. Germline CDR1 reads KGHDR; CDR2 reads SFDVKD. The CDR3 DNA follows: TGTGCCACCAGGCCCACAGGGAATGAGCAGTTCTTC. Amino acid sequence: CATRPTGNEQFF.

The gene calls are TRBV6-1 and TRBJ1-4, with 8 bases matching TRBD1. V lost 2 bases and J lost 10; bases outside the gene matches: 15. CDR1 MNHNS and CDR2 SASEGT come from the germline V gene. This CDR3 is built from 17 residues. CDR3 coding DNA: TGTGCCAGCAGTGAACAAAACAGGGGGGCCCGCAACGGAAAACTGTTTTTT. Translated: CASSEQNRGARNGKLFF.

This CDR3 is CASSPSGRTYEQYF. The CDR3 nucleotides read TGTGCCAGCTCACCAAGTGGGAGGACCTACGAGCAGTACTTC. The chain employs TRBV18 and TRBJ2-7, with D possibly being TRBD2 (6 bases). Germline CDR1 KGHSH, CDR2 LQKENI. Trimming stripped 2 bases from V and 2 bases from J, with 10 bases between. CDR3 length equals 14 residues.

This chain uses TRBV9 with TRBJ2-3; no reliable D call. The germline CDR1 and CDR2 sequences are SGDLS and YYNGEE. Trimming stripped 4 bases from V and 1 base from J, with 4 bases between. The CDR3 runs 12 residues. The CDR3 DNA reads as TGTGCCAGCAGCCCAGGCACAGATACGCAGTATTTT. Protein sequence: CASSPGTDTQYF.

The genes are TRBV7-9 and TRBJ2-7; tentatively, D is TRBD1 (6 bases). V lost 5 bases to trimming and J lost 6 bases, with 11 bases between them. The germline V gene has CDR1 SEHNR and CDR2 FQNEAQ (reference sequence). The CDR3 has 12 residues. The CDR3 reads CASSPQGTEQYF. The CDR3 DNA reads TGTGCCAGCAGCCCCCAGGGGACCGAGCAGTACTTC.

This chain links TRBV4-1 with TRBJ1-3; maybe TRBD1 (5 bases). CDR3 length: 12 residues. Germline CDR1 and CDR2: MGHRA and YSYEKL. V gave up 7 bases and J gave up 4 bases, with 8 bases separating them. This chain's CDR3 is CASKGYGNTIYF. DNA of the CDR3: TGCGCCAGCAAGGGGTACGGAAACACCATATATTTT.

The table lists this clone with a few counts. The chain has TRBV6-1 and TRBJ1-5; D is undetermined. V was cut by 2 bases and J by 6 bases, with 8 bases left in between. CDR3 length equals 13 residues. Germline lookup yields CDR1 MNHNS and CDR2 SASEGT. Written as DNA, the CDR3 is TGTGCCAGCAGTGAACAGGTGGGTCAGCCCCAGCATTTT. It encodes CASSEQVGQPQHF.

The chain combines TRBV12-5 with TRBJ2-2; 9 bases map to TRBD2. Germline loops: CDR1 LGHNT, CDR2 FRNRAP. The V and J ends lost 6 bases and 7 bases, in that order; junction bases with no gene match: 12. This CDR3 spans 16 amino acids. The CDR3 nucleotides read TGTGCTAGTGGACTTGGGACGAGCGGGAGGATCGGGGAGCTGTTTTTT. The encoded protein is CASGLGTSGRIGELFF.

The chain recombines TRBV6-5 with TRBJ1-3, with D possibly TRBD1 on 6 matching bases. The germline V gene encodes CDR1 MNHEY and CDR2 SVGAGI. The CDR3 length is 15 residues. Trimming removed 6 bases at V and 0 bases at J, with 12 bases between. CDR3 nucleotide sequence: TGTGCCAGCAGCAGGGGTTCAATCTCTGGAAACACCATATATTTT. This sequence encodes CASSRGSISGNTIYF.

CDR3 nucleotides: TGTGCCAGCAGGGGGGCCGTGGAAAAACTGTTTTTT. It yields the protein CASRGAVEKLFF. The chain joins TRBV27 to TRBJ1-4; a possible D gene is TRBD1 (6 bases). Per germline, CDR1 MNHEY and CDR2 SMNVEV (reference sequence). This CDR3 comprises 12 residues. V lost 6 bases and J 8 bases, leaving 10 bases between the germline ends.

The chain recombines TRBV4-3 with TRBJ2-2, with D possibly matching TRBD2 (6 bases). Germline CDR1 reads LGHNA; CDR2 reads YSLEER. Between the trimmed V and J ends, which lost 4 bases and 0 bases, there was a span of 15 bases. CDR3 length: 17 residues. The CDR3 loop is CASSPSGVSTNTGELFF. DNA of the CDR3: TGCGCCAGCAGCCCCTCGGGGGTCTCTACGAACACCGGGGAGCTGTTTTTT.

The J gene is TRBJ1-2, the V gene TRBV24-1, with D tentatively TRBD1 (6 bases). CDR1 and CDR2 from the germline V gene are KGHDR and SFDVKD. CDR3 length: 14 amino acids. V was trimmed by 5 bases and J by 9 bases, leaving 18 bases between them. The chain's CDR3 is CATSGTSGGLSYTF. CDR3 nucleotide sequence: TGTGCCACCAGTGGCACATCCGGGGGGCTGAGCTACACCTTC.

The V call is TRBV19, the J call TRBJ1-2; tentative D call: TRBD1 (6 bases). This CDR3 is built from 14 residues. V was cut by 7 bases and J by 6 bases, with 18 bases left in between. CDR1 and CDR2 (germline): LNHDA, SQIVND (reference sequence). The CDR3 sequence is CASTPWTAFNGYTF. CDR3 bases: TGTGCCAGTACTCCCTGGACAGCTTTTAATGGCTACACCTTC.

The chain recombines TRBV11-2 with TRBJ2-5; tentatively, D is TRBD2 (5 bases). The ends were cut back, 5 bases at V and 5 bases at J, with 12 bases in the middle. Germline CDR1 SGHAT, CDR2 FQNNGV. The CDR3 runs 13 residues. The CDR3 DNA sequence: TGTGCCAGCAGCCTGGACTCCACGGAGACCCAGTACTTC. Amino acid sequence: CASSLDSTETQYF.

This sequence joins TRBV6-2 or TRBV6-3 and TRBJ2-3; TRBD2 aligns across 9 bases. The CDR3 is 16 amino acids. With 2 bases clipped from V and 0 bases from J, the junction kept 3 bases outside the gene matches. Germline lookup yields CDR1 MNHEY and CDR2 SVGEGT. The CDR3 protein is CASSYGLATSTDTQYF. CDR3 DNA: TGTGCCAGCAGTTACGGACTAGCGACTAGCACAGATACGCAGTATTTT.

The DNA for the CDR3 is TGTGCCAGTAGTACGGCAGGGGGCCTCTATGGCTACACCTTC. This translates into CASSTAGGLYGYTF. V and J are TRBV19 and TRBJ1-2, with 8 bases matching TRBD1. The junction had 5 bases not matched to a gene; V was cut back by 4 bases and J by 4 bases. Germline CDR1 LNHDA, CDR2 SQIVND (reference sequence). This CDR3 contains 14 residues.

The chain combines TRBV10-3 with TRBJ1-2; D is ambiguous. Per the germline V gene, CDR1 is ENHRY and CDR2 is SYGVKD. V lost 0 bases to trimming and J lost 3 bases, with 11 bases between them. CDR3 length: 15 residues. CDR3 in DNA: TGTGCCATCAGTGAGTCGGCCGGGATCTACTATGGCTACACCTTC. This sequence encodes CAISESAGIYYGYTF.

The chain uses TRBV27 and TRBJ1-4; D is unclear. Per the germline V gene, CDR1 is MNHEY and CDR2 is SMNVEV (reference sequence). V lost 6 bases, J lost 7 bases, and 15 bases lay in between. There are 14 residues in the CDR3. The CDR3 region has the DNA TGTGCCAGCAGCCGCGTTGCCCATAGTGAAAAACTGTTTTTT. Residues: CASSRVAHSEKLFF.